This is a list of T cell receptor beta chains from one sample in a study of OX40 agonist ivuxolimab in advanced cancers. Profiling relied on immunoSEQ multiplex PCR, and the TCRdb table lists in-frame clones only, not all of them. Among over 85,000 clones listed, just under 95% were seen once. The material was CD4+ or CD8+ T cells sorted from blood, obtained in a trial of the OX40 agonist ivuxolimab. These receptors all stem from an adult with an advanced solid tumor such as melanoma, head and neck, liver or kidney cancer. Each CDR3 is given with its conserved first and last residue. The D gene is left open where the match is weak. The size entry is marked missing in some rows and otherwise reads once, few, many or a size class.

v_call,j_call,clone_size,d_call,cdr3_nt,cdr3_aa
TRBV29-1,TRBJ1-1,.,.,TGCAGCGTTGAGGGACACGCGGGGACTGAAGCTTTCTTT,CSVEGHAGTEAFF
TRBV5-4,TRBJ2-3,.,.,TGTGCCAGCAGCTTATCCACAGATACGCAGTATTTT,CASSLSTDTQYF
TRBV10-3,TRBJ1-5,.,.,TGTGCCATCAGTGAGTCGGTGCCAGGGGATCAGCCCCAGCATTTT,CAISESVPGDQPQHF
TRBV12-5,TRBJ1-1,.,TRBD1,TGTGCTAGTGGTTTTAGGGGGCTCTCTGAAGCTTTCTTT,CASGFRGLSEAFF
TRBV21-1,TRBJ1-5,.,.,TGTGCCAGCAGCAAGGGACAGTTAGGGAGCAATCAGCCCCAGCATTTT,CASSKGQLGSNQPQHF
TRBV4-1,TRBJ2-5,.,TRBD2,TGCGCCAGCAGCCGTGGACTAGCGGATAGTTTTATAGAGACCCAGTACTTC,CASSRGLADSFIETQYF
TRBV28,TRBJ2-1,.,.,TGTGCCAGCAGTTTGCAAAGCCTCGCGGAGCAGTTCTTC,CASSLQSLAEQFF
TRBV19,TRBJ1-3,once,.,TGTGCCAGTAGGCCTTCCGCTCTATCTGGAAACACCATATATTTT,CASRPSALSGNTIYF
TRBV10-3,TRBJ2-7,.,.,TGTGCCATCTCCCCCGGGGTGGGGGCGGAGGACTACGAGCAGTACTTC,CAISPGVGAEDYEQYF
TRBV11-2,TRBJ1-2,.,.,TGTGTCAGCAGCTTAGCTGGGGAGTTAGGCTATGGCTACACCTTC,CVSSLAGELGYGYTF
TRBV28,TRBJ1-5,.,TRBD1,TGTGCCAGCAGTTTAGGGACAGGGGGAGATCAGCCCCAGCATTTT,CASSLGTGGDQPQHF
TRBV28,TRBJ1-4,.,.,TGTGCCAGCAGTTCGGATGCGGAAAAACTGTTTTTT,CASSSDAEKLFF
TRBV4-3,TRBJ2-3,.,TRBD2,TGCGCCAGCAGCCAAGATTTAACTAGCGGATACTCCACAGATACGCAGTATTTT,CASSQDLTSGYSTDTQYF